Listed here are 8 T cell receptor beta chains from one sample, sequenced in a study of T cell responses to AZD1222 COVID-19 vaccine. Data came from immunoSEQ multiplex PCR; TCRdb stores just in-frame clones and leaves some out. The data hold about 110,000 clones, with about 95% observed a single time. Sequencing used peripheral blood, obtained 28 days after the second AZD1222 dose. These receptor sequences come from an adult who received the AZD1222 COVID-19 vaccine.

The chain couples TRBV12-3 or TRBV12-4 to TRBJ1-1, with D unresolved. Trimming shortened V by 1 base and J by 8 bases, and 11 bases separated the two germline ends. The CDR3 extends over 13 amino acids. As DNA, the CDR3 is TGTGCCAGCAGTTTAGGTGCCGGACGAGAAGCTTTCTTT. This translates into CASSLGAGREAFF.

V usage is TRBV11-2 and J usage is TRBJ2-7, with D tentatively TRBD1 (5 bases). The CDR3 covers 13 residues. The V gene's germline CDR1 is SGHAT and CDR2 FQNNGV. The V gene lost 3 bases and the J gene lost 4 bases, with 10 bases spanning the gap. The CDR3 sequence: CASSFNRKYEQYF. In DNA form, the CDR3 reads TGTGCCAGCAGCTTTAACAGGAAATACGAGCAGTACTTC.

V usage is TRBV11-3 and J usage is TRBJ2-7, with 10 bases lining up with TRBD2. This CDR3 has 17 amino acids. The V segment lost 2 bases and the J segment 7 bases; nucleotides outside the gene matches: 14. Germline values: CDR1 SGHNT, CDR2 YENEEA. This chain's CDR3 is CASSLLPPGTSGNEQYF. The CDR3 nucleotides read TGTGCCAGCAGCTTACTCCCCCCGGGTACTAGCGGGAATGAGCAGTACTTC.

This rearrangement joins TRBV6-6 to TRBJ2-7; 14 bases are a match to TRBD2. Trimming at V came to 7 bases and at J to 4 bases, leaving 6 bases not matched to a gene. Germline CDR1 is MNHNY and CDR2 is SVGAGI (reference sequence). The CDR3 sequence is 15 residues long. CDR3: CASIDGTSGGYEQYF. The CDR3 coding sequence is TGTGCCAGCATTGACGGGACTAGCGGGGGATACGAGCAGTACTTC.

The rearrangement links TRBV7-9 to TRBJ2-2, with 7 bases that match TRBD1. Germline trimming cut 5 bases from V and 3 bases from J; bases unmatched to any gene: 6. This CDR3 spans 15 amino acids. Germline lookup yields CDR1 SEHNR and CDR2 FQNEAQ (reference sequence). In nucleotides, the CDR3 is TGTGCCAGCAGCCTGGGCCAGGGGGACACCGGGGAGCTGTTTTTT. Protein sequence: CASSLGQGDTGELFF.

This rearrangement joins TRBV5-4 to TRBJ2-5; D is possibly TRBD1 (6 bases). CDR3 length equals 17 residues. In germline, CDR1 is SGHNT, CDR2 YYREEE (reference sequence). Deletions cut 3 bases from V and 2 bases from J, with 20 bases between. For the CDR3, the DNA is TGTGCCAGCAGCTCAAAACCCGGACAGTCAAAACAAGAGACCCAGTACTTC. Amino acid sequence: CASSSKPGQSKQETQYF. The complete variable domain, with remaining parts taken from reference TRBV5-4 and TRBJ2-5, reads ETGVTQSPTHLIKTRGQQVTLRCSSQSGHNTVSWYQQALGQGPQFIFQYYREEENGRGNFPPRFSGLQFPNYSSELNVNALELDDSALYLCASSSKPGQSKQETQYFGPGTRLLVL.

The CDR3 DNA follows: TGTGCCAGCTCACCGGACAGCCATTTACTTCAGTTGGATACGCAGTATTTT. It specifies CASSPDSHLLQLDTQYF. The V call is TRBV18, the J call TRBJ2-3; D may be TRBD1 (6 bases). Germline CDR1 reads KGHSH; CDR2 reads LQKENI. This CDR3 spans 17 amino acids. Trimming cost V 3 bases and J 6 bases, with 22 bases left between them.

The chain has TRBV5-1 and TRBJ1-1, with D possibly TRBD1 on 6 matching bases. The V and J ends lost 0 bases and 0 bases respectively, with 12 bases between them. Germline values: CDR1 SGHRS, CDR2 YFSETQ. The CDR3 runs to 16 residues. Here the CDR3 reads CASSLEAGVMNTEAFF. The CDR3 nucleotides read TGCGCCAGCAGCTTGGAGGCAGGGGTCATGAACACTGAAGCTTTCTTT.